This TCR beta chain was identified in a study of blood T cell repertoires in COVID-19. Ages ranged from roughly 18 to 100 years, with residence in more than 20 US areas. Participants reported their clinical history, and cohort assignment relied on those reports. Before they entered the study, exposed participants had met a COVID-19 case within 2 weeks. The CDR3 sequence is 18 residues long. From germline, CDR1 is SSHAT and CDR2 FNYEAQ (reference sequence). In the study's own analysis: Reference gene primer amplification yielded estimated nucleated cell counts. TCRdb keeps only in-frame clones here, not all; method: immunoSEQ multiplex PCR. V, J and clone size derive from that table, while D and trimming were established from the DNA sequence. Of 200,000 to 250,000 clones listed, 88% are singletons. Of note for this clone: One end of the junction fails to match germline, which may point to a read error.

The clonotype was recovered from a woman between 25 and 40 years old who had been exposed to COVID-19. Input material: PBMCs or T cells enriched from blood (not recorded which). The genes are TRBV7-7 and TRBJ2-7; TRBD1 is a possible D gene (6 bases). CDR3 loop: CASSAQIASGASSYEQYF. CDR3 DNA: TGTGCTAGCAGCGCCCAAATAGCGTCAGGGGCCAGCTCCTACGAGCAGTACTTC.